These T cell receptor beta chains were read from a single sample in a study of blood T cell repertoires in COVID-19. Assay used: immunoSEQ multiplex PCR; TCRdb lists only in-frame clones, some missing. The repertoire consists of 27,000 or so clones, with around four fifths occurring once and the leading ten covering about 67%. The sequencing input was peripheral blood. These receptors originate from a man between 65 and 85 years old with acute or convalescent COVID-19. CDR3s include the opening cysteine and the closing phenylalanine or tryptophan. The size of a clone is reported for some rows only, either as once, few or many, or as a class for expanded clones.

v_call,clone_size,cdr3_aa
TRBV30,NA,CAWVASGSYNEQFF
TRBV6-5,NA,CASSRARAEAFF
TRBV29-1,NA,CSVVPGLAGAYNEQFF
TRBV4-2,NA,CASSQVRTDNSPLHF
TRBV18,NA,CASSPEIPTGDTGELFF
TRBV19,once,CASSIPPGREAGELFF
TRBV5-6,NA,CASSSDRGPYSYEQYF
TRBV5-6,NA,CASSLGRGSYEQYF
TRBV6-2/TRBV6-3,NA,CASSSVASGANVLTF
TRBV30,NA,CAWKQGLGYTF
TRBV29-1,once,CSVEDPSGFQETQYF
TRBV27,NA,CASSFSFRVPNEKLFF
TRBV2,NA,CASSSRLLDTQYF
TRBV6-5,NA,CAAGTLRSPLHF